These T cell receptor beta chains were read from a single sample in a study of vaccination and CD4 T cells after COVID-19. These TCRs are of unknown antigen specificity. Via MiXCR, TCRdb re-called the PCR reads, giving one row per CDR3 protein. The profile covers roughly 19,000 distinct CDR3 sequences, with approximately 61% appearing a single time and 3.5% to 4.5% taken by the ten largest. The material sequenced was CD4+ T cells from blood, cultured in vitro. The receptors come from a human donor who had recovered from COVID-19. The CDR3 runs from the conserved cysteine through the conserved F or W.

j_call v_call cdr3_length cdr3_aa
TRBJ1-1 TRBV19 13 CASSILAGTEAFF
TRBJ2-7 TRBV12-3/TRBV12-4 14 CASSSWAQSYEQYF
TRBJ2-1 TRBV12-3/TRBV12-4 11 CASSPMVGQFF
TRBJ2-7 TRBV30 12 CAWGQGFDEQYF
TRBJ2-7 TRBV20-1 15 CSASPRLAGAYEQYF
TRBJ2-2 TRBV19 13 CASSIRIAGELFF
TRBJ1-2 TRBV6-2/TRBV6-3 14 CASLYRGQNYGYTF
TRBJ1-2 TRBV7-3 12 CASSPTGAGYTF
TRBJ2-1 TRBV5-1 13 CASSLVSGSEQFF
TRBJ1-1 TRBV7-2 16 CASSFKVGPRNTEAFF
TRBJ1-5 TRBV19 15 CASSTTGERNQPQHF
TRBJ1-6 TRBV7-9 16 CASSLAVTGDNSPLHF
TRBJ1-2 TRBV7-6 13 CASSLGGDYGYTF
TRBJ1-5 TRBV28 12 CASSSGDQPQHF
TRBJ2-7 TRBV7-2 14 CASTGTGVNYEQYF
TRBJ2-7 TRBV20-1 15 CSARMPSGRGYEQYF
TRBJ1-2 TRBV24-1 13 CATSEDGLGGYTF
TRBJ2-2 TRBV20-1 14 CSARDRGTAGELFF
TRBJ2-7 TRBV30 14 CAWSVLQGGSEQYF
TRBJ1-2 TRBV20-1 12 CSGQGSNYGYTF
TRBJ1-1 TRBV7-8 12 CASRQGQTEAFF
TRBJ1-1 TRBV25-1 12 CASSDIGEEAFF
TRBJ1-1 TRBV6-1 14 CASRTDVMNTEAFF
TRBJ2-1 TRBV6-2/TRBV6-3 15 CASSYDRSSYNEQFF
TRBJ2-3 TRBV7-2 17 CASSSNSGGTSTDTQYF
TRBJ1-3 TRBV30 15 CAWSAGPPSGNTIYF
TRBJ1-2 TRBV7-8 11 CASSSAGGYTF
TRBJ2-3 TRBV7-3 12 CASSSGQGTQYF
TRBJ1-6 TRBV2 15 CASSRDKVNGSPLHF
TRBJ1-1 TRBV30 12 CAWTGVNTEAFF
TRBJ2-3 TRBV19 15 CASSILGPSTDTQYF